The clone carrying this T cell receptor beta chain is medium-sized within its sample. This sample stems from a study of spatial heterogeneity in lung cancer. Trimming left V 5 bases short and J 2 bases short, with 11 bases between. The CDR3 sequence is 14 residues long. Looked up from germline, CDR1 is SGHTA and CDR2 is FQGNSA. The time point denotes: sample taken at primary tumor resection. Whole RNA, which was extracted from tumor, nontumor lung tissue or frozen PBMC, was sequenced without any cell sorting. TCRdb itself ran the 5' RACE reads through MiXCR, one entry per CDR3 protein. The sample consists of over 14,000 distinct CDR3 sequences, 6.5% to 8.5% of them appearing once.

The sequences come from PBMCs, collected at surgery. The chain joins TRBV7-2 to TRBJ2-3; perhaps TRBD2 as D (6 bases). The TCR was taken from a female donor with early-stage non-small cell lung cancer. The CDR3, as DNA: TGTGCCAGCAGCCGAAGCGGGTTCACAGATACGCAGTATTTT. It specifies CASSRSGFTDTQYF.